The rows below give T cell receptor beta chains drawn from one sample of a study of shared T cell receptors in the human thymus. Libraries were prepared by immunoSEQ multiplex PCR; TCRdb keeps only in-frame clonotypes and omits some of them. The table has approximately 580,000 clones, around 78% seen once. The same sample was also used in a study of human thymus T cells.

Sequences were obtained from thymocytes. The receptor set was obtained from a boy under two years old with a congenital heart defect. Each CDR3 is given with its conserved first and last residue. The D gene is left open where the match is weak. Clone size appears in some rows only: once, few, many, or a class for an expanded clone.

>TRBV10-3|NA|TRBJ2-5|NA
TGTGCCATCAGTGAGACGGTCACCTGGGGCCAACAAGAGACCCAGTACTTC
CAISETVTWGQQETQYF
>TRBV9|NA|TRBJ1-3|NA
TGTGCCAGCCCCCTAGGGCGGGGGCATGGAAACACCATATATTTT
CASPLGRGHGNTIYF
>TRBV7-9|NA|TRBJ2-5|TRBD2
TGTGCCAGCAGCTTAGTATTTAGCGGGAGGAGAAGGGCCCAAGAGACCCAGTACTTC
CASSLVFSGRRRAQETQYF
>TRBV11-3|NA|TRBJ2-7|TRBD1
TGTGCCAGCAGCCCAAGGACAGGTAGCTCCTACGAGCAGTACTTC
CASSPRTGSSYEQYF
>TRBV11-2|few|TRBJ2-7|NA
TGTGCCAGCAGCCCCACCCCGACAGGGAGGTCCTACGAGCAGTACTTC
CASSPTPTGRSYEQYF
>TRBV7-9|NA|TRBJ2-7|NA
TGTGCCAGCAGCCCAACACAGGGCGAGGACGAGCAGTACTTC
CASSPTQGEDEQYF
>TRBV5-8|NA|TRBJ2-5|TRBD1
TGTGCCAGCAGCCCCAGGGGGAAAGAGACCCAGTACTTC
CASSPRGKETQYF
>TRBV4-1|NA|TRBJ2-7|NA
TGCGCCAGCAGCCAAGATAGGAGCGACGAGCAGTACTTC
CASSQDRSDEQYF
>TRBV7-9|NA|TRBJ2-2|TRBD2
TGTGCCAGCACCCCGGGGACTAGCGGGGGGAACACCGGGGAGCTGTTTTTT
CASTPGTSGGNTGELFF
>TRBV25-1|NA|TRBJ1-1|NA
TGTGCCAGCAGCGGGGTTATGAACACTGAAGCTTTCTTT
CASSGVMNTEAFF
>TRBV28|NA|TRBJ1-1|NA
TGTGCCAGCAGTTTGCCCCCCTCTATGAACACTGAAGCTTTCTTT
CASSLPPSMNTEAFF
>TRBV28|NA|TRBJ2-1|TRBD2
TGTGCCAGCAGTATTGGACTAGCGGGAAGGGAAGGTGAGCAGTTCTTC
CASSIGLAGREGEQFF
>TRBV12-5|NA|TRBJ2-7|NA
TGTGCTAGTGGTGCGTGGACTGCCAGCTCCTACGAGCAGTACTTC
CASGAWTASSYEQYF
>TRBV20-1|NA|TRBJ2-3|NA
TGCAGTGCTAGTGTTCGAGATACGCAGTATTTT
CSASVRDTQYF
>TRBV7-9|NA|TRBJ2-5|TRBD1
TGTGCCAGCAGTCCAAAGGCAGTGGGTGGACAGGGGTTCCAAGAGACCCAGTACTTC
CASSPKAVGGQGFQETQYF
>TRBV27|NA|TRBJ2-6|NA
TGTGCCAGCAGTTTGGGGCGCTCTGGGGCCAACGTCCTGACTTTC
CASSLGRSGANVLTF
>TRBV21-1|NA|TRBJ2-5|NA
TGTGCCAGCAGCAAATCCGGACTAGCGGACGCCATCTGGGAGACCCAGTACTTC
CASSKSGLADAIWETQYF
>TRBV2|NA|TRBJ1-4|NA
TGTGCCAGCAGGGAGGACAGCGAAAAACTGTTTTTT
CASREDSEKLFF
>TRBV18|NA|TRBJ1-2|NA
TGTGCCAGCTCACGGCCCGGGACAAGGGCTTTACATTCTTATGGCTACACCTTC
CASSRPGTRALHSYGYTF
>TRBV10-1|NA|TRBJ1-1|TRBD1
TGCGCCAGCAGCACAGGGGGGCGAACTGAAGCTTTCTTT
CASSTGGRTEAFF
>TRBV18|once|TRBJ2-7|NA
TGTGCCAGCTCACCGCAGGGCCACGAGCAGTACTTC
CASSPQGHEQYF
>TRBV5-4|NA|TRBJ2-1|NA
TGTGCCAGCAGCCCGAGAAAATCCCCGGGGTTGTCCTACAATGAGCAGTTCTTC
CASSPRKSPGLSYNEQFF
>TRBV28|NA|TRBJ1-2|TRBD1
TGTGCCAGCAGTCCCCTGGACAGGGGGCCCTATGGCTACACCTTC
CASSPLDRGPYGYTF
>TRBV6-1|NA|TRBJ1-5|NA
TGTGCCAGCAGCGCCCAGGGCCCCTACAATCAGCCCCAGCATTTT
CASSAQGPYNQPQHF
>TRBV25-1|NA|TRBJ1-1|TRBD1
TGTGCCAGCAGCACGGACAGGGCGGTCACTGAAGCTTTCTTT
CASSTDRAVTEAFF
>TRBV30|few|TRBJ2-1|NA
TGTGCCTGGAGTTCCCCCCCCCGAGGATCACCCAATGAGCAGTTCTTC
CAWSSPPRGSPNEQFF
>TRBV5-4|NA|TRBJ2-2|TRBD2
TGTGCCAGCAGCTTTAAAGCTAGCGGGGTTTCCAACACCGGGGAGCTGTTTTTT
CASSFKASGVSNTGELFF
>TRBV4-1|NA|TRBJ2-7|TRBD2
TGCGCCAGCAGCCAATCTTCTTTTCGAGGGAGGGCCTCACGCGAGCAGTACTTC
CASSQSSFRGRASREQYF
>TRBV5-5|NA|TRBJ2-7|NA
TGTGCCAGCAGCACTCTAGCGAGACCCTACGAGCAGTACTTC
CASSTLARPYEQYF
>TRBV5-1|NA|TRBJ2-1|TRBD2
TGCGCCAGCAGCCCCGGGACTAGCGGGACTGATGAGCAGTTCTTC
CASSPGTSGTDEQFF
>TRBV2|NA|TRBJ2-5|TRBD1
TGTGCCAGCAGTGAGGGGACAGGGGCCCGGGAGGAGACCCAGTACTTC
CASSEGTGAREETQYF
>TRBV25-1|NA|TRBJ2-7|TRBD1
TGTGCCAGCAGCACGAGGGACAGGGGAGTTTGGGGCTCCTACGAGCAGTACTTC
CASSTRDRGVWGSYEQYF
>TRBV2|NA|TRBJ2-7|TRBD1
TGTGCCAGTTTCCGGGACAGGGGCTACGAGCAGTACTTC
CASFRDRGYEQYF
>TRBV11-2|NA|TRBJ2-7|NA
TGTGCCAGCAGCTTAGATAGCTACGAGCAGTACTTC
CASSLDSYEQYF
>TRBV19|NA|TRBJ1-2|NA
TGTGCCAGTAGTATCCAGGCGGGCTATGGCTACACCTTC
CASSIQAGYGYTF
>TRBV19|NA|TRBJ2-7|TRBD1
TGTGCCAGTAGTACTATTACTGGGACAGGGGAAATGGAGGACGAGCAGTACTTC
CASSTITGTGEMEDEQYF
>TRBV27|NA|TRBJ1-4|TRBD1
TGTGCCAGCAGTGCGCGACAGGGGGAAAAACTGTTTTTT
CASSARQGEKLFF
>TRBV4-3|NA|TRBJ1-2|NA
TGCGCCAGCAGCCAGACCCCCGCAGGGGATGGCTACACCTTC
CASSQTPAGDGYTF
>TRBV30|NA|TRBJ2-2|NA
TGTGCCTGGAGTGACGGCCCCCGGGGCACCGGGGAGCTGTTTTTT
CAWSDGPRGTGELFF
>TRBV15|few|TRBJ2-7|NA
TGTGCCACCAGCAGAGGCCTAGCGTACGAGCAGTACTTC
CATSRGLAYEQYF
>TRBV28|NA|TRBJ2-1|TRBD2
TGTGCCAGCAGTTTATCAGCGGGAGGGCCATACAATGAGCAGTTCTTC
CASSLSAGGPYNEQFF
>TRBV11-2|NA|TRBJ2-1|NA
TGTGCCAGCAGCGCCCGAAGACTACACCAGCTCCAGCCCCATGAGCAGTTCTTC
CASSARRLHQLQPHEQFF
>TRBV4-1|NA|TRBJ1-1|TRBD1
TGCGCCAGCAGCCAAGAGGAGGGACAGTACACTGAAGCTTTCTTT
CASSQEEGQYTEAFF
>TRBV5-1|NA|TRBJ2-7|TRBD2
TGCGCCAGCAGCCCCAAGGGTAAGCGGGAGATGTCCTACGAGCAGTACTTC
CASSPKGKREMSYEQYF